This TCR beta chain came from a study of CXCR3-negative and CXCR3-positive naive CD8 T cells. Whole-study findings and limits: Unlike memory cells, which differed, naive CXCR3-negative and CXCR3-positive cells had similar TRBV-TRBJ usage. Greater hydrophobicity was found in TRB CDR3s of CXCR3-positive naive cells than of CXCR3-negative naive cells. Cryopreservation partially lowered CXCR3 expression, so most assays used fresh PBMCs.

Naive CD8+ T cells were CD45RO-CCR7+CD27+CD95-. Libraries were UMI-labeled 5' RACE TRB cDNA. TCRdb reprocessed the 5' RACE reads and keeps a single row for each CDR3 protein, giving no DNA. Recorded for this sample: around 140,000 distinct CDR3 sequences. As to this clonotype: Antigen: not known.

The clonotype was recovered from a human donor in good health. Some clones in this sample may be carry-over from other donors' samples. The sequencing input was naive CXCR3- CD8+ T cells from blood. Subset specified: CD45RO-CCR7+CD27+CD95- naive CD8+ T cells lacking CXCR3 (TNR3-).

CDR3 region: CASSLQGTREEGEQYF. V usage is TRBV6-2 or TRBV6-3 and J usage is TRBJ2-7; TCRdb reports TRBD2, a call that lacks DNA to check it against. From germline, CDR1 is MNHEY and CDR2 SVGEGT. This CDR3 has 16 residues.